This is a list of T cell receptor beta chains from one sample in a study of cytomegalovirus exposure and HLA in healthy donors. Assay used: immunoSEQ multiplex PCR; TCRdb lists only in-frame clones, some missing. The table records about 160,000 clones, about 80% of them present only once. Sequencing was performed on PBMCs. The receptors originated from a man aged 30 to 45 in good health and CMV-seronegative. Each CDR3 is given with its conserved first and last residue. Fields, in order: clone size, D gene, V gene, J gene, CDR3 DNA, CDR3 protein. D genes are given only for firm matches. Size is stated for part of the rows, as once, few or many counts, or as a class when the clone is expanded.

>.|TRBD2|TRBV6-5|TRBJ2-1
TGTGCCAGCGGGAGTCGGCAAGCGGGAGGTAATGAGCAGTTCTTC
CASGSRQAGGNEQFF
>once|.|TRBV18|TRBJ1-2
TGTGCCAGCTCGACAGGCATGGGTGGCTACACCTTC
CASSTGMGGYTF
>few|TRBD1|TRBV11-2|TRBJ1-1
TGTGCCAGCAGCGGCTCCGGGACAGGGACCACTGAAGCTTTCTTT
CASSGSGTGTTEAFF
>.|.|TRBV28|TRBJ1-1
TGTGCCAGCAGTTCCCCACAAGGGCCGGGGACTGAAGCTTTCTTT
CASSSPQGPGTEAFF
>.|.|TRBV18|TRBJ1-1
TGTGCCAGCTCACCCCGGGGGGTGAACACTGAAGCTTTCTTT
CASSPRGVNTEAFF
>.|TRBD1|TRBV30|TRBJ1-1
TGTGCCTGGAGCGAAGGACAGGGGGCAGTTTACCCTGAAGCTTTCTTT
CAWSEGQGAVYPEAFF
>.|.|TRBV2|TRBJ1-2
TGTGCCAGCACCGAGGAAGTCGGGGACTATGGCTACACCTTC
CASTEEVGDYGYTF
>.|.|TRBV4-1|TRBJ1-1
TGCGCCAGCAGCCAACTGTTGGGGGAGGTGCACACTGAAGCTTTCTTT
CASSQLLGEVHTEAFF
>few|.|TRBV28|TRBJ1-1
TGTGCCAGCAGTTTCCCACAGGGGAACACTGAAGCTTTCTTT
CASSFPQGNTEAFF
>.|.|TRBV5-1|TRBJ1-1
TGCGCCAGCAGCTTGACCGGTCAGGGGAACACTGAAGCTTTCTTT
CASSLTGQGNTEAFF
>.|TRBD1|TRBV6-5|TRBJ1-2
TGTGCCAGCAGTTACCCACAGGGGTCCGTCTATGGCTACACCTTC
CASSYPQGSVYGYTF
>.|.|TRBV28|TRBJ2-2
TGTGCCAGCAGTTTAAGTGGGAGTCTGGCCGGGGAGCTGTTTTTT
CASSLSGSLAGELFF
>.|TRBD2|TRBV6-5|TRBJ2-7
TGTGCCAGCAGTTACTCTGGGACTAGTCTTGAGCAGTACTTC
CASSYSGTSLEQYF
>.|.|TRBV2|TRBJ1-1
TGTGCCAGCAGTGAAGTTAGAAAAGATACTGAAGCTTTCTTT
CASSEVRKDTEAFF
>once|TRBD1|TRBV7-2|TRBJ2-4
TGTGCCAGCAGCCCCGGGACAGTTAAAAACATTCAGTACTTC
CASSPGTVKNIQYF
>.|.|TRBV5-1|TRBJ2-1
TGCGCCAGCAGCTTGGCCCTCTACAATGAGCAGTTCTTC
CASSLALYNEQFF
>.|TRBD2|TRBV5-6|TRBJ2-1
TGTGCCAGCAGCTTGGCCCGACTGGGACTAGCTAATGAGCAGTTCTTC
CASSLARLGLANEQFF